The rows below give T cell receptor beta chains drawn from one sample of a study of T cells in Graves' hyperthyroidism and ophthalmopathy. TCRdb independently ran MiXCR on the multiplex PCR reads; one entry per CDR3 protein. The sample contains around 300,000 distinct CDR3 sequences, around 13% of which appear only once. Specimen: blood. These receptors came from a woman aged 40 to 50 with Graves' ophthalmopathy. The CDR3 runs from the conserved cysteine through the conserved F or W. Fields, in order: D gene, clone size, J gene, V gene, CDR3 protein, CDR3 DNA. The D gene is left open where the match is weak. The size field is filled for only some rows; it gives once, few, many or a size class.

TRBD1 many TRBJ1-6 TRBV27 CASSWDRANSPLHF TGTGCCAGCAGTTGGGACAGGGCGAATTCACCCCTCCACTTT
- - TRBJ2-6 TRBV29-1 CSVELGRPGANVLTF TGCAGCGTTGAACTCGGCAGGCCTGGGGCCAACGTCCTGACTTTC
- many TRBJ2-7 TRBV29-1 CSVARGTASYEQYF TGCAGCGTTGCACGGGGGACCGCCTCCTACGAGCAGTACTTC
TRBD1 many TRBJ1-6 TRBV2 CASSEAGPWTGSNSPLHF TGTGCCAGCAGTGAAGCGGGACCTTGGACAGGGAGTAATTCACCCCTCCACTTT
TRBD2 - TRBJ2-5 TRBV12-3/TRBV12-4 CASIRGGGTQYF TGTGCCAGCATACGCGGGGGGGGGACCCAGTACTTC
- many TRBJ2-1 TRBV20-1 CSASYNEQFF TGCAGTGCGAGCTACAATGAGCAGTTCTTC
- once TRBJ2-3 TRBV30 CAWSLGGVTDTQYF TGTGCCTGGAGCCTAGGGGGAGTGACAGATACGCAGTATTTT
TRBD2 few TRBJ2-7 TRBV7-8 CASSYGGRAYEQYF TGTGCCAGCAGCTACGGCGGGAGGGCTTACGAGCAGTACTTC
TRBD2 - TRBJ2-7 TRBV2 CASSLVLAGVSLTELYF TGTGCCAGCAGCCTAGTTCTAGCGGGGGTGAGTCTCACCGAGTTGTACTTC
- few TRBJ1-2 TRBV2 CASRPRRRANYGYTF TGTGCCAGCAGGCCCCGCAGAAGGGCTAACTATGGCTACACCTTC
- - TRBJ2-4 TRBV5-1 CASHQGGPKNIQYF TGCGCCAGCCATCAAGGGGGGCCGAAAAACATTCAGTACTTC
- - TRBJ2-3 TRBV20-1 CSAPPPSATDTQYF TGCAGTGCTCCCCCCCCCTCGGCGACAGATACGCAGTATTTT
TRBD1 many TRBJ1-2 TRBV10-3 CAISGQGGYGYTF TGTGCCATCAGTGGACAGGGAGGCTATGGCTACACCTTC
TRBD1 few TRBJ2-4 TRBV3-1 CASSQDVDRPKNIQYF TGTGCCAGCAGCCAAGACGTGGACAGGCCCAAAAACATTCAGTACTTC
- many TRBJ2-6 TRBV6-1 CASSKQAGWANVLTF TGTGCCAGCAGTAAACAGGCGGGTTGGGCCAACGTCCTGACTTTC